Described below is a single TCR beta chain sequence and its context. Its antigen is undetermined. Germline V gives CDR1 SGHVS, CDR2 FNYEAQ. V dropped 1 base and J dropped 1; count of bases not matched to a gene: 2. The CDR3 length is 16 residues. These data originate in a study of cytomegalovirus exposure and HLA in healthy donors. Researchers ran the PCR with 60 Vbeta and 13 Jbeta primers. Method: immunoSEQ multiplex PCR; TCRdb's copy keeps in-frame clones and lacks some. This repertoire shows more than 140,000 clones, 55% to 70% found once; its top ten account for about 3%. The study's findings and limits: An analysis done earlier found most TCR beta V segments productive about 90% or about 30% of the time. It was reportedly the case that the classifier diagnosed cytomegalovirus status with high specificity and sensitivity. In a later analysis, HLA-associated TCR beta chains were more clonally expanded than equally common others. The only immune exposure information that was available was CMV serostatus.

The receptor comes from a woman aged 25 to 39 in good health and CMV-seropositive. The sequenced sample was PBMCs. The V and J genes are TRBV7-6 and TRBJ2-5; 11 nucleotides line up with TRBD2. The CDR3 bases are TGTGCCAGCAGCTTAGGACTAGCGGGACGCCAAGAGACCCAGTACTTC. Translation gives CASSLGLAGRQETQYF.